Below are 17 T cell receptor beta chains sequenced from a single sample in a study of blood T cell repertoires in COVID-19. Sequencing was performed with immunoSEQ multiplex PCR; in TCRdb, only in-frame clones are kept and a portion is missing. The sample consists of about 350,000 clones, approximately 89% of them appearing once. Sequences were obtained from peripheral blood. These receptors all stem from a woman aged 60-75 years with COVID-19, enrolled during active disease.

The chain couples TRBV10-3 to TRBJ2-7; possible D gene TRBD1, 5 bases. Trimming stripped 6 bases from V and 4 bases from J, with 10 bases between. The germline V gene has CDR1 ENHRY and CDR2 SYGVKD. The CDR3 length is 12 residues. Here the CDR3 DNA reads TGTGCCATCAGGGACACCAGGTACGAGCAGTACTTC. Its translation is CAIRDTRYEQYF.

The rearrangement uses TRBV5-1 and TRBJ1-2; TRBD1 is a possible D gene (6 bases). V lost 5 bases and J 4 bases, leaving 9 bases between the germline ends. The CDR3 is 12 residues long. Germline values: CDR1 SGHRS, CDR2 YFSETQ. CDR3 protein: CASRQGTYGYTF. The CDR3, as DNA: TGCGCCAGCAGACAGGGAACCTATGGCTACACCTTC. The full variable domain, with the rest looked up from reference TRBV5-1 and TRBJ1-2, is KAGVTQTPRYLIKTRGQQVTLSCSPISGHRSVSWYQQTPGQGLQFLFEYFSETQRNKGNFPGRFSGRQFSNSRSEMNVSTLELGDSALYLCASRQGTYGYTFGSGTRLTVV.

The chain combines TRBV12-5 with TRBJ2-4; 7 nucleotides agree with TRBD2. CDR3 length: 14 amino acids. After removal of 4 bases from V and 13 bases from J, the junction contained 13 bases not matched to a gene. Germline CDR1 is LGHNT and CDR2 is FRNRAP. CDR3 DNA sequence: TGTGCTAGTGGTTCCAGGGAGGGAGCCGGGGGGCAGTACTTC. Protein: CASGSREGAGGQYF.

The chain combines TRBV11-2 with TRBJ1-1, with D maybe TRBD1 (5 bases). The CDR3 has 15 residues. Trimming took off 3 bases at V and 1 base at J, with 12 bases between the two ends. Germline loops: CDR1 SGHAT, CDR2 FQNNGV. The CDR3 loop is CASSLRGLENTEAFF. The CDR3 DNA follows: TGTGCCAGCAGCTTGCGGGGACTGGAGAACACTGAAGCTTTCTTT.

The chain links TRBV19 to TRBJ1-3, with a tentative D call TRBD1 (6 bases). Trimming pared 3 bases from V and 0 bases from J, leaving 9 bases between. From germline, CDR1 is LNHDA and CDR2 SQIVND (reference sequence). This CDR3 contains 15 residues. CDR3 sequence: CASSITGFSGNTIYF. For the CDR3, the DNA is TGTGCCAGTAGTATCACAGGGTTCTCTGGAAACACCATATATTTT.

V usage is TRBV7-8 and J usage is TRBJ2-5, with TRBD1 as a possible D gene (7 bases). The V and J ends lost 5 bases and 5 bases respectively, with 18 bases between them. This CDR3 is built from 15 residues. Germline loops: CDR1 SGHVS, CDR2 FQNEAQ. This CDR3 reads CASSAKTGTWETQYF. The CDR3 region has the DNA TGTGCCAGCAGCGCAAAGACAGGGACTTGGGAGACCCAGTACTTC.

The chain couples TRBV19 to TRBJ1-5; D not resolved. The CDR3 runs to 17 residues. With 6 bases removed from V and 2 bases from J, the gap between germline ends came to 20 bases. Germline assignment: CDR1 LNHDA and CDR2 SQIVND (reference sequence). The CDR3 is CASRNRARGRGNQPQHF. The CDR3 nucleotides are TGTGCCAGTAGAAACCGGGCCCGGGGAAGGGGCAATCAGCCCCAGCATTTT.

The rearrangement joins TRBV19 to TRBJ2-5; possibly TRBD1 for D (5 bases). The germline CDR1 and CDR2 sequences are LNHDA and SQIVND (reference sequence). Trimming pared 7 bases from V and 2 bases from J, leaving 14 bases between. CDR3 size: 14 residues. CDR3 loop: CASKRTQFQETQYF. The DNA of the CDR3 is TGTGCCAGTAAAAGGACACAATTTCAAGAGACCCAGTACTTC.

This rearrangement joins TRBV14 to TRBJ2-1, with a possible D match to TRBD2 (5 bases). Germline values: CDR1 SGHDN, CDR2 FVKESK. The CDR3 covers 14 residues. Trimming removed 4 bases from V and 13 bases from J, with 20 bases in between. Here the CDR3 reads CASSPRGVQRSQFF. DNA for the CDR3: TGTGCCAGCAGCCCCCGGGGTGTGCAACGATCTCAGTTCTTC. Using reference TRBV14 and TRBJ2-1 for the parts outside the CDR3, the full variable domain is EAGVTQFPSHSVIEKGQTVTLRCDPISGHDNLYWYRRVMGKEIKFLLHFVKESKQDESGMPNNRFLAERTGGTYSTLKVQPAELEDSGVYFCASSPRGVQRSQFFGPGTRLTVL.

The V call is TRBV2, the J call TRBJ1-1; 8 nucleotides match TRBD1. Germline V gene lookup returns CDR1 SNHLY and CDR2 FYNNEI. V shed 7 bases and J 4 bases; nucleotides not matched to a gene: 11. This CDR3 spans 15 amino acids. The CDR3 spells CASIRSTGVGTEAFF. The CDR3 DNA reads as TGTGCCAGCATACGCTCGACAGGGGTTGGCACTGAAGCTTTCTTT.

The gene calls are TRBV28 and TRBJ1-4; possible D gene TRBD1, 6 bases. From germline, CDR1 is MDHEN and CDR2 SYDVKM. The CDR3 is 20 amino acids. V shed 3 bases and J shed 1 base, with 24 bases lying between them. The CDR3, as DNA: TGTGCCAGCAGTTTTCAACCTGGCGTCGCAGAACAGGGAACTAATGAAAAACTGTTTTTT. This gives the protein CASSFQPGVAEQGTNEKLFF.

V usage is TRBV28 and J usage is TRBJ1-2; 7 bases agree with TRBD1. V was pared by 6 bases and J by 0 bases, with 13 bases of the junction left unmatched. The germline V gene encodes CDR1 MDHEN and CDR2 SYDVKM. The CDR3 is 17 amino acids. The CDR3 DNA is TGTGCCAGCAGCCTGGGGACAGAATTTTCTACTAACTATGGCTACACCTTC. Translated, it gives CASSLGTEFSTNYGYTF.

Only a few counts were recorded for this clone. The same CDR3 is also encoded by other DNA sequences in this sample. This chain joins TRBV5-1 and TRBJ1-1; 7 bases are shared with TRBD1. Losses at the gene ends were 0 bases for V and 4 bases for J; bases not matched to a gene: 3. The germline CDR1 and CDR2 sequences are SGHRS and YFSETQ. The CDR3 covers 14 residues. CDR3 in DNA: TGCGCCAGCAGCTTGGTAGGGGGCGGCACTGAAGCTTTCTTT. It codes for CASSLVGGGTEAFF. Complete variable domain (other parts from reference TRBV5-1 and TRBJ1-1): KAGVTQTPRYLIKTRGQQVTLSCSPISGHRSVSWYQQTPGQGLQFLFEYFSETQRNKGNFPGRFSGRQFSNSRSEMNVSTLELGDSALYLCASSLVGGGTEAFFGQGTRLTVV.

This chain connects TRBV5-1 to TRBJ1-2, with a possible D match to TRBD1 (5 bases). The V end lost 4 bases, the J end lost 0 bases, and 10 bases lay between the germline ends. This CDR3 has 14 amino acids. The germline V gene encodes CDR1 SGHRS and CDR2 YFSETQ. The CDR3 loop is CASSAGQTNYGYTF. The CDR3 DNA reads as TGCGCCAGCAGCGCAGGACAAACTAACTATGGCTACACCTTC.

This chain links TRBV7-2 with TRBJ1-1; 7 nucleotides align to TRBD1. The V segment lost 4 bases and the J segment 1 base; nucleotides outside the gene matches: 3. CDR1 is SGHTA and CDR2 is FQGNSA in the germline V gene. This CDR3 has 14 amino acids. For the CDR3, the DNA is TGTGCCAGCAGCTCGTACAGGGGGAACACTGAAGCTTTCTTT. Translated: CASSSYRGNTEAFF.

The chain is built from TRBV19 and TRBJ2-7; 7 bases match TRBD2. V lost 5 bases, J lost 6 bases, and 13 bases stayed unmatched. The length of the CDR3 is 15 residues. The germline V gene has CDR1 LNHDA and CDR2 SQIVND (reference sequence). Here the CDR3 reads CASSAAGPRTGEQYF. CDR3 nucleotides: TGTGCCAGTAGTGCAGCGGGACCCCGGACCGGCGAGCAGTACTTC.

The rearrangement links TRBV7-2 to TRBJ2-1, with 7 bases fitting TRBD1. J was trimmed by 4 bases and V by 6 bases; bases with no gene match: 9. This CDR3 contains 15 residues. Germline-derived CDR1 and CDR2 are SGHTA and FQGNSA. CDR3 sequence (DNA): TGTGCCAGCAGGGGTGGCAGGGGACAGTACAATGAGCAGTTCTTC. Its protein product is CASRGGRGQYNEQFF.